This is a list of T cell receptor beta chains from one sample in a study of T cell responses to AZD1222 COVID-19 vaccine. The method was immunoSEQ multiplex PCR; TCRdb's version includes in-frame clones alone and lacks a portion of them. The sample includes 120,000 to 150,000 clones, 89% of them seen just once. This specimen was peripheral blood, taken 28 days after the second AZD1222 dose. These receptors were obtained from an adult who received the AZD1222 COVID-19 vaccine. Both conserved end residues are trimmed from each CDR3. D genes are given only for firm matches.

d_call v_call cdr3_aa
- TRBV30 AWSVQGADIQY
- TRBV7-9 ASRRGQETQY
TRBD2 TRBV4-3 ASSQGTSGEVDTQY
TRBD1 TRBV7-9 ASSLADRANYGYT
TRBD1 TRBV29-1 SGSDTGGIPEAF
TRBD1 TRBV4-3 ASSQGTGDFQAF
TRBD1 TRBV12-5 ASGLSAGTGGYGYT
TRBD2 TRBV6-5 ASRETSGYYNEQF
TRBD1 TRBV6-6 ASRRQGEPLH
- TRBV25-1 ASSEAVGANTEAF
- TRBV5-8 ASSLSEQRYQH
- TRBV27 ASSSTGPTPGELF
TRBD2 TRBV2 ASRENRDYHYNEQF
- TRBV7-3 ASSREGGPYNEQF
- TRBV6-6 ASSYINSPLH
- TRBV7-6 ASSLGQGNTEAF
TRBD1 TRBV3-1/TRBV3-2 ASSQRDRGTTGNTIY
- TRBV30 AWSVGASNQPQH
TRBD1 TRBV5-6 ASSLPIGQGRGEKLF
- TRBV19 ASSGRAGQRNQPQH
TRBD2 TRBV4-3 ASSQDPPSGRAAGELF
- TRBV6-1 ASSEERWNTEAF
- TRBV5-1 ASSQMNTEAF
TRBD2 TRBV2 ASTAGDNNEQF
TRBD1 TRBV27 ASSSLGTGTSPLH
- TRBV7-3 ASSLGRNTEAF
TRBD1 TRBV3-1/TRBV3-2 ASSQVGTGSYEQY
TRBD1 TRBV7-2 ASSWGTGYNSPLH
TRBD1 TRBV11-2 ASRRLRDRNYEQY
- TRBV6-2/TRBV6-3 ASSLGRRERGF
- TRBV6-6 ASTRSNQPQH
TRBD1 TRBV29-1 SVGTGAANYGYT
TRBD1 TRBV28 ASNTGGGQPNEKLF
TRBD2 TRBV11-2 ASSPLSGRADTQY
TRBD1 TRBV19 ACRDRVKETQY
- TRBV4-1 ASSQGIGRQSSTEAF
- TRBV4-2 ASSPETSYYEQY
TRBD1 TRBV6-5 ASSYSTGGVYEQY
TRBD2 TRBV27 ASRPNYEASGKETQY
TRBD2 TRBV28 AISGTSGYEQY
- TRBV4-3 ASSQERTGTTKQY
- TRBV28 ASSPEPLNTEAF
- TRBV28 ASWRPSTDTQY
- TRBV6-1 ASSEDLRRETQY
- TRBV4-3 ASSHGGGVANEKLF
- TRBV7-9 ASSLPSGGPQH
- TRBV21-1 ASSKKRWREETQY
- TRBV11-3 ASSRRGQNTEAF
- TRBV5-8 ASSLGSGTFTGELF
- TRBV7-9 ASSLAVYSEDTEAF
- TRBV5-4 ASSLTGSGNGYT
TRBD1 TRBV12-5 ASGHDRGYNHETEAF
TRBD1 TRBV6-5 ASSDRDRRDIQY